Listed here are 7 T cell receptor beta chains from one sample, sequenced in a study of cytomegalovirus exposure and HLA in healthy donors. The PCR was carried out with 60 Vbeta primers and 13 Jbeta primers. TCRdb's table, derived via immunoSEQ multiplex PCR, lists solely in-frame clones and lacks some. The data show some 130,000 clones, around 73% seen once. The sequencing input was PBMCs. Receptors were obtained from a woman aged 40-49 years in good health and CMV-seronegative.

There are a few counts of this clone. The V gene is TRBV29-1, the J gene TRBJ1-1; 10 nucleotides line up with TRBD1. V trimming: 7 bases; J trimming: 6 bases; junction bases outside the gene matches: 5. This CDR3 region has 12 residues. CDR1 is SQVTM and CDR2 is ANQGSEA in the germline V gene. The CDR3 spells CSGGQGTAEAFF. The CDR3 DNA follows: TGCAGCGGGGGACAGGGGACCGCTGAAGCTTTCTTT.

This sequence joins TRBV25-1 and TRBJ1-2; possibly TRBD1 for D (6 bases). With 3 bases removed from V and 8 bases from J, the gap between germline ends came to 13 bases. CDR1 is MGHDK and CDR2 is SYGVNS in the germline V gene. There are 13 residues in the CDR3. The CDR3 DNA reads TGTGCCAGCAGTGATCACAGGGCGGGCGGCTACACCTTC. Translation: CASSDHRAGGYTF.

The gene calls are TRBV6-1 and TRBJ1-2; D uncertain. Trimming removed 2 bases from V and 7 bases from J, with 14 bases in between. Germline CDR1 reads MNHNS; CDR2 reads SASEGT. This CDR3 comprises 14 residues. The CDR3 DNA reads TGTGCCAGCAGTGAATTTCCAACCGCCGGTGGCTACACCTTC. This gives the protein CASSEFPTAGGYTF.

The V and J genes are TRBV10-1 and TRBJ2-7; 9 nucleotides agree with TRBD1. The CDR3 extends over 15 amino acids. Germline assignment: CDR1 WNHNN and CDR2 SYGVQD (reference sequence). J gave up 5 bases and V 4 bases, and 9 bases lay outside the gene matches. The CDR3, as DNA: TGCGCCAGCAGTGCTCGACAGGGGGGGAGCGACGAGCAGTACTTC. It is translated as CASSARQGGSDEQYF.

The chain links TRBV7-9 to TRBJ1-1, with 7 nucleotides matching TRBD1. Trimming at V came to 2 bases and at J to 0 bases, leaving 15 bases not matched to a gene. This CDR3 has 19 amino acids. The germline V gene encodes CDR1 SEHNR and CDR2 FQNEAQ (reference sequence). In DNA form, the CDR3 reads TGTGCCAGCAGCTTATCCAGGCCCCGGGGACAGTACATGAACACTGAAGCTTTCTTT. It encodes CASSLSRPRGQYMNTEAFF.

This clone was recorded many times. Other nucleotide sequences in the sample specify the same CDR3. The rearrangement joins TRBV2 to TRBJ1-1, with TRBD1 matching over 7 bases. J was trimmed by 1 base and V by 4 bases; bases with no gene match: 0. CDR1 is SNHLY, CDR2 FYNNEI, per germline. CDR3 length: 13 amino acids. The CDR3 loop reads CASSGQGNTEAFF. CDR3 DNA: TGTGCCAGCAGTGGACAGGGGAACACTGAAGCTTTCTTT. Supplemented by reference TRBV2 and TRBJ1-1, the full variable domain reads EPEVTQTPSHQVTQMGQEVILRCVPISNHLYFYWYRQILGQKVEFLVSFYNNEISEKSEIFDDQFSVERPDGSNFTLKIRSTKLEDSAMYFCASSGQGNTEAFFGQGTRLTVV.

The V gene is TRBV4-1, the J gene TRBJ2-5, with 11 bases matching TRBD2. This CDR3 is built from 15 residues. V lost 4 bases, J lost 5 bases, and 6 bases stayed unmatched. Germline V CDR1 and CDR2: MGHRA, YSYEKL. The CDR3 DNA is TGCGCCAGCAGCCGTAGCGGGGGGGCCGGTGAGACCCAGTACTTC. The encoded protein is CASSRSGGAGETQYF.